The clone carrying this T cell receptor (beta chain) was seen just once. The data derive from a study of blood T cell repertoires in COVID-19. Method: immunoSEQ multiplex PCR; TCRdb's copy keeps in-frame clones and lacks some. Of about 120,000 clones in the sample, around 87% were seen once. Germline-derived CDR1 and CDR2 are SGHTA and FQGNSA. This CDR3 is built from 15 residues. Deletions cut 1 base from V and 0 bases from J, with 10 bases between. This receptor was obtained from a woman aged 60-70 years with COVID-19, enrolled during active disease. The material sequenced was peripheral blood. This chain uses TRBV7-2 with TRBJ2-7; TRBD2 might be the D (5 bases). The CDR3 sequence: CASSLDPGSSYEQYF. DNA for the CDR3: TGTGCCAGCAGCTTAGATCCGGGGAGCTCCTACGAGCAGTACTTC.